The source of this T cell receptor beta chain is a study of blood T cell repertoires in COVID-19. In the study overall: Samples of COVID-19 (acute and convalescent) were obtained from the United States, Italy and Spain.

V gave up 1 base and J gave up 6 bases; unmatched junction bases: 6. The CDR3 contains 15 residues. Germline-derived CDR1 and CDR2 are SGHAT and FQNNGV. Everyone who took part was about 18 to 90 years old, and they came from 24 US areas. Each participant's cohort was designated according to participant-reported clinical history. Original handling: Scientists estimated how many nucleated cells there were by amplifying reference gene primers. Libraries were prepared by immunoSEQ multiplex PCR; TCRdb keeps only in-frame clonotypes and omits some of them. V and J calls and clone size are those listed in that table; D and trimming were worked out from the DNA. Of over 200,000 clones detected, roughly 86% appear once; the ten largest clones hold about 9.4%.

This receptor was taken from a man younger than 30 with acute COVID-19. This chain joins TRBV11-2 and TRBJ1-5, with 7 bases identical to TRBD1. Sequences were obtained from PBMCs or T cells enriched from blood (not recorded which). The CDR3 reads CASSLGGGGGQPQHF. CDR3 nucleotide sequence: TGTGCCAGCAGCTTAGGAGGGGGCGGAGGTCAGCCCCAGCATTTT.